This section outlines one T cell receptor (beta chain) sequence together with its context. Its antigen is not identified. Clones were read by immunoSEQ multiplex PCR, and TCRdb kept only the in-frame ones, dropping some. This table holds under 1,100,000 clones, around 74% found once. This sample was included in a study of shared clonotypes between healthy human individuals. General study findings and limits: Rarefaction exposed incomplete sorted-subset sequencing despite large depth.

V was clipped by 6 bases and J by 5 bases; unmatched bases: 9. This CDR3 has 14 residues. In germline, CDR1 is SGHDT, CDR2 YYEEEE. The chain joins TRBV5-6 to TRBJ2-7, with TRBD1 identical over 9 bases. This clonotype was obtained from a man younger than 35 in good health. The sequenced sample was memory CD4+ T cells sorted from blood. Subset reported: CD45RA-negative fraction. The CDR3 loop reads CASILTGGKDEQYF. CDR3 sequence (DNA): TGTGCCAGCATCCTAACAGGGGGCAAGGACGAGCAGTACTTC.